The entry that follows covers one T cell receptor beta chain sequence. This sample was taken from a study of blood T cell repertoires in COVID-19. Overall study context: Spain, Italy and the United States supplied samples that represented acute and convalescent COVID-19. From T cells, B-cell-depleted T cells, or PBMCs came the material, which was cDNA or gDNA.

The CDR3 totals 13 residues. Data came from immunoSEQ multiplex PCR; TCRdb stores just in-frame clones and leaves some out. This sample has hundreds of thousands of clones, with about 89% found just once. Grouping used clinical history reported by participants in a survey and questionnaire. The study counted Cohort 3 donors as recovered given two negative PCRs, clearance, or symptom resolution. V and J are TRBV21-1 and TRBJ2-4; TRBD2 is the table's D call, not checked against the DNA. TRBV21-1 is a documented pseudogene. The sample consisted of PBMCs or T cells enriched from blood (not recorded which). The clonotype originates from a woman in her 40s who had recovered from COVID-19. Here the CDR3 DNA reads TGTGCCAGCAGCAAAGCGCGGAGGCCGCCACAGTACTTC. Protein: CASSKARRPPQYF.